A selection of T cell receptor beta chains follows, all from one sample in a study of T cell responses to AZD1222 COVID-19 vaccine. TCRdb keeps only in-frame clones here, not all; method: immunoSEQ multiplex PCR. The table includes 120,000 or so clones, approximately 92% detected once. Sequencing was performed on peripheral blood, taken on day 0 of AZD1222 vaccination. Receptors originate from an adult in good health. The conserved cysteine and the conserved F or W are not part of the CDR3 here.

V: TRBV18
J: TRBJ2-7
CDR3: ASSRSRDRVYEQY

V: TRBV18
J: TRBJ1-6
CDR3: ASSPGGDSPLH

V: TRBV6-5
J: TRBJ1-2
CDR3: ASTWSNYGYT

V: TRBV7-3
J: TRBJ2-5
CDR3: ASSVNAGQETQY

V: TRBV18
J: TRBJ2-1
CDR3: ASSPPGNEQF

V: TRBV5-8
J: TRBJ1-5
CDR3: ASSLRQPQH

V: TRBV5-1
J: TRBJ2-3
CDR3: ASSLGLGGPMTDTQY

V: TRBV27
J: TRBJ2-2
CDR3: ASSRQNTGELF

V: TRBV6-4
J: TRBJ2-2
CDR3: ASTPLAGGTGELF

V: TRBV5-4
J: TRBJ2-1
CDR3: ASSSRWSLNNEQF